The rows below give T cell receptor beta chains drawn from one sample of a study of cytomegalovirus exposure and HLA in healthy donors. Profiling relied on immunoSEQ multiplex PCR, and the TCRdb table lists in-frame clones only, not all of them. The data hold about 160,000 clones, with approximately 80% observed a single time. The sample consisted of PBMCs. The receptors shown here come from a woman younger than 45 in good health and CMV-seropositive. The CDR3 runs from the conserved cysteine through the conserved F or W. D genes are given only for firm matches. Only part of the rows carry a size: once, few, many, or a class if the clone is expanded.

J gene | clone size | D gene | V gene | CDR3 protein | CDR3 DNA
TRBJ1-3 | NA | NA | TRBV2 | CANRRQATSGNTIYF | TGTGCCAACAGACGACAGGCCACCTCTGGAAACACCATATATTTT
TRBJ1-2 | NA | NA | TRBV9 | CASSATGGVGYTF | TGTGCCAGCAGCGCCACGGGGGGCGTGGGCTACACCTTC
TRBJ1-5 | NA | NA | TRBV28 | CASSLQGQPQHF | TGTGCCAGCAGTTTGCAGGGACAGCCCCAGCATTTT
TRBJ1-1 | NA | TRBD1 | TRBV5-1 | CASSSPDRAEAFF | TGCGCCAGCAGCTCCCCCGACAGGGCTGAAGCTTTCTTT
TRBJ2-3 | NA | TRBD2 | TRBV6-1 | CASSEGASGGFSTDTQYF | TGTGCCAGCAGTGAAGGGGCTAGCGGGGGCTTTAGCACAGATACGCAGTATTTT
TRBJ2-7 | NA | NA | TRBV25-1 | CASSAGFYSYEQYF | TGTGCCAGCAGTGCAGGGTTTTACTCCTACGAGCAGTACTTC
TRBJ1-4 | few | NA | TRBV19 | CASSIPRRGWVATNEKLFF | TGTGCCAGTAGTATCCCCCGTCGGGGATGGGTTGCAACTAATGAAAAACTGTTTTTT
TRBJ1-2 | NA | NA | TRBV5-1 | CASSLGQTTYGYTF | TGCGCCAGCAGCTTGGGACAGACGACCTATGGCTACACCTTC
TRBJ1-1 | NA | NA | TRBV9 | CASSVGAFMNTEAFF | TGTGCCAGCAGCGTAGGGGCGTTTATGAACACTGAAGCTTTCTTT
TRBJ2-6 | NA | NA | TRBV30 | CAWGGWVLTF | TGTGCCTGGGGCGGTTGGGTCCTGACTTTC
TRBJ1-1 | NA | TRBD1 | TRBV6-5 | CASSRGPEAFF | TGTGCCAGCAGCAGGGGGCCTGAAGCTTTCTTT
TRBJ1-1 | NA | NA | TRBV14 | CASSQDSRTPDKAFF | TGTGCCAGCAGCCAAGATTCGAGGACGCCGGACAAAGCTTTCTTT
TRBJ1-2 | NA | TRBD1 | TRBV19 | CASTRSGTEFPNYGYTF | TGTGCCAGTACTAGATCCGGGACAGAGTTCCCTAACTATGGCTACACCTTC
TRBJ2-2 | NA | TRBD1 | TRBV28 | CASSPGTGHTGELFF | TGTGCCAGCAGTCCTGGGACAGGGCACACCGGGGAGCTGTTTTTT
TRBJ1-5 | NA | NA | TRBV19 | CASSPTWGGQPQHF | TGTGCCAGTAGTCCGACATGGGGCGGTCAGCCCCAGCATTTT
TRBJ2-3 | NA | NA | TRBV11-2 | CASSLRGRAPVTQYF | TGTGCCAGCAGCTTAAGGGGTCGTGCCCCTGTGACGCAGTATTTT
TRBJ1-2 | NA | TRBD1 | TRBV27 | CASSPTGGYGYTF | TGTGCCAGCAGTCCGACAGGGGGCTATGGCTACACCTTC
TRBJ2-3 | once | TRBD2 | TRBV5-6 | CASSPLAGGRYTQYF | TGTGCCAGCAGCCCATTAGCGGGGGGGCGCTATACGCAGTATTTT
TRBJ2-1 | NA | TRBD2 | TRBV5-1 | CASGDSGGEQFF | TGCGCCAGCGGGGATAGCGGGGGGGAGCAGTTCTTC
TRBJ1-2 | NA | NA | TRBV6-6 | CASSLTDWGYTF | TGTGCCAGCAGCCTCACGGACTGGGGCTACACCTTC
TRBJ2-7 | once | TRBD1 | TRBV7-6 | CASSRQGARQYF | TGTGCCAGCAGCCGACAGGGGGCGAGGCAGTACTTC
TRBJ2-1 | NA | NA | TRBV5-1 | CASSFTGHGEQFF | TGCGCCAGCAGCTTTACAGGGCACGGTGAGCAGTTCTTC
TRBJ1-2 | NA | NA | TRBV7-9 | CASSFYELGRYTF | TGTGCCAGCAGCTTCTATGAGTTGGGCCGCTACACCTTC
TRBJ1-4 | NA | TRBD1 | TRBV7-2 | CASSPDRSNEKLFF | TGTGCCAGCAGCCCGGACAGGTCTAATGAAAAACTGTTTTTT
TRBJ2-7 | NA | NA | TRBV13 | CASSPGRRNEQYF | TGTGCCAGCAGCCCAGGGCGACGGAACGAGCAGTACTTC
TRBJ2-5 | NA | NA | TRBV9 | CASSGSGGETQYF | TGTGCCAGCAGCGGATCGGGTGGCGAGACCCAGTACTTC
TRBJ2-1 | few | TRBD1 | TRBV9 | CASSAGGNEQFF | TGTGCCAGCAGCGCAGGGGGCAATGAGCAGTTCTTC
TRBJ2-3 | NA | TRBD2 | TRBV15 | CATSRMGVAGGSTDTQYF | TGTGCCACCAGCAGGATGGGGGTAGCGGGGGGTAGCACAGATACGCAGTATTTT
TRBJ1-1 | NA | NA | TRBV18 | CASSANAPGLSNTEAFF | TGTGCCAGCTCAGCTAATGCTCCGGGACTCTCGAACACTGAAGCTTTCTTT
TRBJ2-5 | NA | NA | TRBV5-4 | CASSLGSGKETQYF | TGTGCCAGCAGCTTGGGTAGCGGAAAAGAGACCCAGTACTTC
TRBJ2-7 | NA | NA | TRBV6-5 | CASSSFEGDGYEQYF | TGTGCCAGCAGTTCTTTCGAGGGGGATGGCTACGAGCAGTACTTC
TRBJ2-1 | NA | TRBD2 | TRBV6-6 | CASSFGGTEVNEQFF | TGTGCCAGCAGTTTCGGGGGGACCGAGGTCAATGAGCAGTTCTTC
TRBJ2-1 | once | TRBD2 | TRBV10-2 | CASSPLAGGHNEQFF | TGCGCCAGCAGTCCACTAGCGGGGGGTCACAATGAGCAGTTCTTC
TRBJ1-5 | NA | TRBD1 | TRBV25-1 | CASSDPRTGAAQPQHF | TGTGCCAGCAGTGACCCACGGACAGGTGCCGCGCAGCCCCAGCATTTT
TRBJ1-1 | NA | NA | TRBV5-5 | CASSPPPDREAFF | TGTGCCAGCAGCCCACCCCCGGACAGAGAAGCTTTCTTT
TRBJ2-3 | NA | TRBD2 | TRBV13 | CASSATSVDTQYF | TGTGCCAGCAGCGCGACTAGCGTTGATACGCAGTATTTT
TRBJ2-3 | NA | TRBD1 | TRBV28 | CASHTRQGADTQYF | TGTGCCAGCCACACAAGGCAGGGGGCGGATACGCAGTATTTT
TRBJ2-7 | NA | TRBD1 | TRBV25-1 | CASSGTQGAYEQYF | TGTGCCAGCAGTGGAACACAGGGGGCCTACGAGCAGTACTTC
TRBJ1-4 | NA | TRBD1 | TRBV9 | CASSVVTGGSNEKLFF | TGTGCCAGCAGCGTAGTAACAGGGGGAAGTAATGAAAAACTGTTTTTT
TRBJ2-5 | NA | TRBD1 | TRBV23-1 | CASSQTGQGEETQYF | TGCGCCAGCAGTCAAACAGGGCAGGGGGAAGAGACCCAGTACTTC
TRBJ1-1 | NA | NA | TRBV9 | CASSVARTGKTEAFF | TGTGCCAGCAGCGTAGCTAGAACAGGGAAGACTGAAGCTTTCTTT
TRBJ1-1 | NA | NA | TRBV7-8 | CASSAPEGAEAFF | TGTGCCAGCAGCGCACCCGAGGGGGCTGAAGCTTTCTTT
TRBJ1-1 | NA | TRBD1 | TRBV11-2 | CASSLDTGAWTEAFF | TGTGCCAGCAGCTTAGATACAGGGGCGTGGACTGAAGCTTTCTTT
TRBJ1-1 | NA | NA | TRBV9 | CASSVTGMDTEAFF | TGTGCCAGCAGCGTTACCGGGATGGACACTGAAGCTTTCTTT
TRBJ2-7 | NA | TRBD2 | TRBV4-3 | CASSQDISGAYEQYF | TGCGCCAGCAGCCAAGATATAAGCGGGGCATACGAGCAGTACTTC
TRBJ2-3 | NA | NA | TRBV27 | CASTQFGVHPGVLDTQYF | TGTGCCAGCACCCAATTCGGGGTACACCCGGGGGTTTTGGATACGCAGTATTTT
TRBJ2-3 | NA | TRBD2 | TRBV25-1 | CASSGTSGPDTQYF | TGTGCCAGCAGTGGGACTAGCGGTCCAGATACGCAGTATTTT
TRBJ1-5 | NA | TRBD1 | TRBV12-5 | CASGFSLDRAHDAPQHF | TGTGCTAGTGGTTTTTCCTTGGACAGGGCCCATGATGCCCCCCAGCATTTT
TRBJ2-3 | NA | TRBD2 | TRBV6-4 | CASSASLGGGGDTQYF | TGTGCCAGCAGTGCGTCCCTCGGCGGGGGAGGGGATACGCAGTATTTT
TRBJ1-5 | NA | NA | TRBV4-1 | CASSQDYSNQPQHF | TGCGCCAGCAGCCAGGACTATAGCAATCAGCCCCAGCATTTT
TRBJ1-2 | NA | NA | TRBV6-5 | CASSYNGPHGYTF | TGTGCCAGCAGTTACAATGGCCCCCATGGCTACACCTTC
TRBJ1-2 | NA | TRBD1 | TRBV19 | CASTKRQGAEGYTF | TGTGCCAGTACCAAGAGACAGGGGGCTGAGGGCTACACCTTC
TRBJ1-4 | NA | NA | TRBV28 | CASSSRQAMGKLFF | TGTGCCAGCAGTTCCCGACAGGCTATGGGAAAACTGTTTTTT
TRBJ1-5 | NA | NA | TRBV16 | CASSPNSGQPQHF | TGTGCCAGCAGCCCTAATTCGGGTCAGCCCCAGCATTTT
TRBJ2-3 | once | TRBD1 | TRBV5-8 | CASSLGGQVTDTQYF | TGTGCCAGCAGCTTGGGGGGACAGGTCACAGATACGCAGTATTTT
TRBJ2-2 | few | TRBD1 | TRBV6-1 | CATGDRGQNTGELFF | TGTGCCACCGGGGACAGGGGGCAAAACACCGGGGAGCTGTTTTTT
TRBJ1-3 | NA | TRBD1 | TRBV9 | CASSVADRAGNTIYF | TGTGCCAGCAGCGTCGCAGACAGGGCTGGAAACACCATATATTTT
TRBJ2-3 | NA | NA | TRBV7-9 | CASSLKLAWKETDTQYF | TGTGCCAGCAGCTTAAAACTAGCCTGGAAAGAAACAGATACGCAGTATTTT
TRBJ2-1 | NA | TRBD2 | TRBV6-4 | CASSADGLAYNEQFF | TGTGCCAGCAGTGCTGATGGACTAGCGTACAATGAGCAGTTCTTC
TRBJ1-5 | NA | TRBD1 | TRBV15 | CATSIWRGGNNQPQHF | TGTGCCACCAGCATTTGGAGAGGGGGCAACAATCAGCCCCAGCATTTT